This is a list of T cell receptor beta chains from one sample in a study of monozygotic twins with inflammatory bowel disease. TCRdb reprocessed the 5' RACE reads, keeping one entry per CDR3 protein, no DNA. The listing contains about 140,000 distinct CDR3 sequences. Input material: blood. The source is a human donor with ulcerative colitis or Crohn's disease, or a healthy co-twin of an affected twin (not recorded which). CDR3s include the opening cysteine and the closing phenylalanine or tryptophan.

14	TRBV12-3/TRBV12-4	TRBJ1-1	CASSRTGGNTEAFF
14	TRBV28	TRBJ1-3	CASSFRGIGNTIYF
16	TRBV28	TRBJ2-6	CASRGQDLSGANVLTF
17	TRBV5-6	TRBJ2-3	CASSPTRSDRGTDTQYF
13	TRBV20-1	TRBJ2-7	CSASGQDQGEQYF
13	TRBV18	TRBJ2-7	CASSSGPNYEQYF
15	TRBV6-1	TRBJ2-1	CASKSGEGYYNEQFF
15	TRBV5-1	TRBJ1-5	CASSLQWGPNQPQHF
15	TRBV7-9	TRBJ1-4	CASRPGEGPNEKLFF
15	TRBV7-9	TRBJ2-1	CASSLEQGSYNEQFF
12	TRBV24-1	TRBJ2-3	CATSDPSFTQYF
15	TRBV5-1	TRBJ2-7	CASSPGQGISYEQYF
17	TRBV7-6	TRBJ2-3	CASSLLQGQAVLSTQYF
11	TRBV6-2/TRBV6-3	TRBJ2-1	CASSTYLEQFF
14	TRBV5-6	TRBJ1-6	CASSLRQGRSPLHF
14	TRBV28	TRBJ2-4	CATIPSGRENMQYF
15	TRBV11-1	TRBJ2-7	CASSSEERSSYEQYF
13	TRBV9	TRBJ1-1	CASSKGGGTEAFF
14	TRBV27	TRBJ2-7	CASSLGDRAHEQYF
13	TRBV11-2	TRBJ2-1	CASSRDRENEQFF
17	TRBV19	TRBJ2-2	CASSIERGRIYTGELFF
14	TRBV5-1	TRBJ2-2	CASTDRGGTGELFF
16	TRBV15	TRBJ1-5	CATSRARDRQNQPQHF
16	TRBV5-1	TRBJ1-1	CASSLDTLTSMVEAFF
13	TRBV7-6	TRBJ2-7	CASSDAGTYEQYF
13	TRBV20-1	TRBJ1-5	CSASGQANQPQHF
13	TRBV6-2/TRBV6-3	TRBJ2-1	CASRTATVNEQFF